The next 20 T cell receptor beta chains were all read from a single sample in a study of a mutant IDH1 vaccine in newly diagnosed glioma (dated by TCRdb to the early 2020s). The method was the immunoSEQ multiplex PCR assay. TCRdb retrieved this table from immuneACCESS and kept in-frame rearrangements only. Not all clones are present; in checked studies, unresolved V genes account for under half, and no reason is known for the remainder. This sample has roughly 86,000 clones in its table, and approximately 80% of those were observed once. The top ten clonotypes cover more than 5% of the sample. Their cognate antigens are unknown. The sample's time point label, in plain terms: week 47, end of study. A 20-mer mutant IDH1 peptide at 300 micrograms in Montanide made up each vaccine dose, which was injected subcutaneously together with topical imiquimod. The source was PBMCs, collected from a glioma patient whose treatment included an IDH1 peptide vaccine. Receptors originate from a man in his forties with glioma.

The chain has TRBV4-1 and TRBJ1-2; TRBD1 aligns across 7 bases. After removal of 1 base from V and 8 bases from J, the junction contained 7 bases not matched to a gene. CDR1 and CDR2 from the germline V gene are MGHRA and YSYEKL. The CDR3 runs 14 residues. The CDR3 DNA reads as TGCGCCAGCAGCCAAGTGCGGGACAGCGGGGGCTACACCTTC. Amino acids: CASSQVRDSGGYTF.

The V call is TRBV7-2, the J call TRBJ2-2; 10 nucleotides agree with TRBD2. The CDR3 is 15 residues long. V lost 2 bases to trimming and J lost 8 bases; unmatched junction nucleotides: 5. Germline CDR1 is SGHTA and CDR2 is FQGNSA. The chain's CDR3 is CASSLQAGGSGELFF. The CDR3 DNA sequence: TGTGCCAGCAGCTTACAAGCGGGAGGGTCAGGGGAGCTGTTTTTT.

This chain connects TRBV19 to TRBJ2-7; a possible D gene is TRBD1 (6 bases). This CDR3 spans 11 amino acids. V shed 7 bases and J shed 8 bases, with 12 bases lying between them. Germline loops: CDR1 LNHDA, CDR2 SQIVND (reference sequence). CDR3 amino acids: CASKQGGKQYF. The CDR3 DNA follows: TGTGCCAGTAAACAGGGCGGAAAGCAGTACTTC.

This clone was observed once. The rearrangement joins TRBV5-1 to TRBJ1-4; 8 nucleotides align to TRBD1. This CDR3 has 14 amino acids. CDR1 and CDR2 (germline): SGHRS, YFSETQ. V was clipped by 4 bases and J by 5 bases; unmatched bases: 4. The CDR3 spells CASSTGTGNEKLFF. The CDR3 DNA follows: TGCGCCAGCAGCACAGGGACAGGAAATGAAAAACTGTTTTTT.

This chain joins TRBV7-2 and TRBJ1-3, with D possibly matching TRBD1 (5 bases). The ends were cut back, 2 bases at V and 4 bases at J, with 12 bases in the middle. This CDR3 spans 15 amino acids. The germline CDR1 and CDR2 sequences are SGHTA and FQGNSA. This chain's CDR3 is CASSLSGAQGNTIYF. The DNA for the CDR3 is TGTGCCAGCAGCTTAAGCGGGGCGCAAGGAAACACCATATATTTT.

CDR3 DNA sequence: TGTGCCTGGAAGGGACAGGGTTCTCATCAGCCCCAGCATTTT. It translates to CAWKGQGSHQPQHF. The chain is built from TRBV30 and TRBJ1-5; 9 bases map to TRBD1. Germline CDR1 is GTSNPN and CDR2 is SVGIG (reference sequence). The CDR3 consists of 14 residues. The ends lost 4 bases at V and 5 bases at J; junction bases unmatched: 6.

This clone was picked up a small number of times. The rearrangement uses TRBV30 and TRBJ1-1; the D is unclear. V lost 4 bases and J lost 8, with 8 bases in between. CDR1 GTSNPN and CDR2 SVGIG come from the germline V gene (reference sequence). The CDR3 runs 10 residues. As DNA, the CDR3 is TGTGCCTGGATTAGGTCCGAAGCTTTCTTT. This codes for CAWIRSEAFF.

The CDR3 spells CASSLSPPRDTEAFF. Here the CDR3 DNA reads TGTGCCAGCAGTTTATCCCCTCCCAGGGACACTGAAGCTTTCTTT. This rearrangement joins TRBV27 to TRBJ1-1, with a tentative D call TRBD1 (5 bases). The CDR3 extends over 15 amino acids. CDR1 is MNHEY and CDR2 is SMNVEV in the germline V gene (reference sequence). V was cut by 0 bases and J by 3 bases, with 11 bases left in between.

CDR3 region: CASSELAGDTEAFF. The DNA of the CDR3 is TGTGCCAGCAGTGAACTTGCAGGGGACACTGAAGCTTTCTTT. The chain joins TRBV2 to TRBJ1-1; possible D gene TRBD1, 6 bases. This CDR3 comprises 14 residues. Germline loops: CDR1 SNHLY, CDR2 FYNNEI. The germline V and J ends were trimmed by 2 bases and 3 bases, with 10 bases remaining between them.

This chain connects TRBV7-2 to TRBJ1-1, with no clear D. The germline V gene encodes CDR1 SGHTA and CDR2 FQGNSA. With 2 bases removed from V and 1 base from J, the gap between germline ends came to 8 bases. The CDR3 sequence is 14 residues long. In DNA form, the CDR3 reads TGTGCCAGCAGCTTATGGGCAGAGAACACTGAAGCTTTCTTT. Residues: CASSLWAENTEAFF.

This clone was seen a single time. The chain combines TRBV4-3 with TRBJ2-7, with no clear D. The CDR3 is made up of 14 amino acids. CDR1 LGHNA and CDR2 YSLEER come from the germline V gene. Trimming shortened V by 4 bases and J by 6 bases, and 16 bases separated the two germline ends. CDR3 in amino acids: CASSPRDTLGEQYF. CDR3 DNA: TGCGCCAGCAGCCCCAGAGACACCTTGGGCGAGCAGTACTTC.

As regards this clone: Germline is not matched at one junction end, which may reflect a read error. This sample also contains other DNA sequences that code for the same CDR3. The J gene is TRBJ2-1, the V gene TRBV5-1, with 9 bases matching TRBD2. Looked up from germline, CDR1 is SGHRS and CDR2 is YFSETQ. This CDR3 comprises 16 residues. The CDR3 loop reads CASSLGTGLAGFEQFF. The DNA for the CDR3 is TGTGCCAGCAGCTTGGGTACTGGGCTAGCGGGATTTGAGCAGTTCTTC. The full variable domain, its missing parts supplied by reference TRBV5-1 and TRBJ2-1, is KAGVTQTPRYLIKTRGQQVTLSCSPISGHRSVSWYQQTPGQGLQFLFEYFSETQRNKGNFPGRFSGRQFSNSRSEMNVSTLELGDSALYLCASSLGTGLAGFEQFFGPGTRLTVL.

V is TRBV4-3 and J is TRBJ2-3; 8 bases agree with TRBD2. The germline gives CDR1 LGHNA, CDR2 YSLEER. J was trimmed by 4 bases and V by 1 base; bases with no gene match: 7. This CDR3 contains 16 residues. The CDR3 loop reads CASSQGGREGADTQYF. For the CDR3, the DNA is TGCGCCAGCAGCCAAGGGGGCCGGGAGGGAGCAGATACGCAGTATTTT.

In the case of this clone: The same CDR3 is also encoded by other DNA sequences in this sample. The chain links TRBV5-1 to TRBJ2-7; D may be TRBD1 or TRBD2 (5 bases each). The CDR3 covers 16 residues. Germline-derived CDR1 and CDR2 are SGHRS and YFSETQ. V was cut by 4 bases and J by 2 bases, with 19 bases left in between. This CDR3 is CASSNSPGRSTYEQYF. CDR3 in DNA: TGCGCCAGCAGCAATTCTCCGGGACGGTCAACCTACGAGCAGTACTTC. The full variable domain, its missing parts supplied by reference TRBV5-1 and TRBJ2-7, is KAGVTQTPRYLIKTRGQQVTLSCSPISGHRSVSWYQQTPGQGLQFLFEYFSETQRNKGNFPGRFSGRQFSNSRSEMNVSTLELGDSALYLCASSNSPGRSTYEQYFGPGTRLTVT.

This chain links TRBV19 with TRBJ1-5, with D unclear. With 3 bases removed from V and 13 bases from J, the gap between germline ends came to 10 bases. CDR3 length: 11 residues. The germline gives CDR1 LNHDA, CDR2 SQIVND (reference sequence). Here the CDR3 DNA reads TGTGCCAGTAGTATCCCACCAAGTCAGCATTTT. Encoded protein: CASSIPPSQHF.

There are a few counts of this clone. The chain joins TRBV10-1 to TRBJ2-1; D assignment may be TRBD1 or TRBD2 (6 bases each). The CDR3 length is 14 residues. The germline V gene has CDR1 WNHNN and CDR2 SYGVQD (reference sequence). Trimming stripped 7 bases from V and 2 bases from J, with 12 bases between. The CDR3 protein is CASKGGSTYNEQFF. Here the CDR3 DNA reads TGCGCCAGCAAGGGGGGCAGTACCTACAATGAGCAGTTCTTC.

The rearrangement uses TRBV28 and TRBJ1-1; possible D gene TRBD1, 6 bases. Per germline, CDR1 MDHEN and CDR2 SYDVKM. This CDR3 is built from 13 residues. V was pared by 5 bases and J by 4 bases, with 11 bases between. The CDR3 reads CASSLQGSTEAFF. The CDR3 DNA reads TGTGCCAGCAGTCTACAGGGAAGCACTGAAGCTTTCTTT.

The V gene is TRBV9, the J gene TRBJ1-1; TRBD1 agrees at 7 bases. This CDR3 region has 15 residues. Looked up from germline, CDR1 is SGDLS and CDR2 is YYNGEE. V was pared by 3 bases and J by 1 base, with 6 bases of the junction left unmatched. In DNA, the CDR3 is TGTGCCAGCAGCGAGTGGGGGACAGAGAACACTGAAGCTTTCTTT. Translation gives CASSEWGTENTEAFF. Using reference TRBV9 and TRBJ1-1 for the parts outside the CDR3, the full variable domain is DSGVTQTPKHLITATGQRVTLRCSPRSGDLSVYWYQQSLDQGLQFLIQYYNGEERAKGNILERFSAQQFPDLHSELNLSSLELGDSALYFCASSEWGTENTEAFFGQGTRLTVV.

This sequence joins TRBV12-5 and TRBJ2-7; D uncertain. The CDR3 is 13 residues long. Germline V gives CDR1 LGHNT, CDR2 FRNRAP. Trimming took off 4 bases at V and 0 bases at J, with 7 bases between the two ends. The CDR3 loop is CASGYLFSYEQYF. The CDR3 DNA reads TGTGCTAGTGGTTACCTCTTCTCCTACGAGCAGTACTTC. Full variable domain (remainder filled in from reference TRBV12-5 and TRBJ2-7): DARVTQTPRHKVTEMGQEVTMRCQPILGHNTVFWYRQTMMQGLELLAYFRNRAPLDDSGMPKDRFSAEMPDATLATLKIQPSEPRDSAVYFCASGYLFSYEQYFGPGTRLTVT.

The chain couples TRBV11-2 to TRBJ2-3, with D perhaps assigned TRBD1 or TRBD2 (5 bases each). Germline V CDR1 and CDR2: SGHAT, FQNNGV. V lost 3 bases and J 5 bases, leaving 24 bases between the germline ends. The CDR3 covers 18 residues. DNA for the CDR3: TGTGCCAGCAGCTTCCTGATTGCTACCGGGACGACGGGAGATACGCAGTATTTT. It specifies CASSFLIATGTTGDTQYF.